The 14 T cell receptor beta chains below come from one sample, sequenced in a study of blood T cell repertoires in COVID-19. Clones were read by immunoSEQ multiplex PCR, and TCRdb kept only the in-frame ones, dropping some. The sample records 290,000 or so clones, approximately 78% being singletons. The material sequenced was PBMCs or T cells enriched from blood (not recorded which). These receptors all come from a man in his forties or fifties who had been exposed to COVID-19.

The genes are TRBV6-5 and TRBJ2-7; 7 nucleotides align to TRBD1. With V trimmed by 6 bases and J by 3 bases, 8 bases remained unmatched. CDR1 and CDR2 from the germline V gene are MNHEY and SVGAGI. The CDR3 is made up of 14 amino acids. For the CDR3, the DNA is TGTGCCAGCAGCAGGACAGGCTACGGCTACGAGCAGTACTTC. The encoded protein is CASSRTGYGYEQYF.

The V gene is TRBV5-4, the J gene TRBJ2-5; 9 positions agree with TRBD1. The trim removed 1 base at V and 2 bases at J, leaving 9 bases unmatched. CDR3 size: 17 residues. Germline lookup yields CDR1 SGHNT and CDR2 YYREEE (reference sequence). CDR3 residues: CASSLTGTGPLQETQYF. CDR3 nucleotide sequence: TGTGCCAGCAGCTTGACTGGGACAGGGCCCCTACAAGAGACCCAGTACTTC.

The chain combines TRBV18 with TRBJ2-3, with 13 bases matching TRBD2. CDR3 length equals 16 residues. Trimming took 3 bases from V and 6 from J; bases not matched to a gene: 6. Germline V gene lookup returns CDR1 KGHSH and CDR2 LQKENI. CDR3 in DNA: TGTGCCAGCTCACCTCCGGGACTAGCGGGATCCGATACGCAGTATTTT. Translating it yields CASSPPGLAGSDTQYF. The variable domain in full, completed from reference TRBV18 and TRBJ2-3, reads NAGVMQNPRHLVRRRGQEARLRCSPMKGHSHVYWYRQLPEEGLKFMVYLQKENIIDESGMPKERFSAEFPKEGPSILRIQQVVRGDSAAYFCASSPPGLAGSDTQYFGPGTRLTVL.

J is TRBJ2-7 and V is TRBV11-3; 9 bases agree with TRBD2. The CDR3 loop spans 14 amino acids. J lost 7 bases, V lost 2 bases, and 6 bases had no gene match. Germline lookup yields CDR1 SGHNT and CDR2 YENEEA. The CDR3 here is CASSLTAGGGEQYF. In DNA, the CDR3 is TGTGCCAGCAGCTTAACAGCGGGAGGAGGGGAGCAGTACTTC.

V gene TRBV11-2 combines with J gene TRBJ1-1; unclear D gene. CDR1 is SGHAT, CDR2 FQNNGV, per germline. V lost 5 bases to trimming and J lost 5 bases, with 6 bases between them. The CDR3 is 11 residues long. The CDR3 DNA reads as TGTGCCAGCAGCCGGGAGACTGAAGCTTTCTTT. Translation: CASSRETEAFF.

V is TRBV9 and J is TRBJ2-3; no clear D gene. Per germline, CDR1 SGDLS and CDR2 YYNGEE. Trimming stripped 4 bases from V and 8 bases from J, with 8 bases between. The CDR3 spans 11 residues. The CDR3 coding sequence is TGTGCCAGCAGCAGCCCGTCTACGCAGTATTTT. Translated: CASSSPSTQYF.

The chain has TRBV4-1 and TRBJ2-7; 8 bases are a match to TRBD2. The germline CDR1 and CDR2 sequences are MGHRA and YSYEKL. This CDR3 spans 18 amino acids. V was clipped by 1 base and J by 4 bases; unmatched bases: 15. For the CDR3, the DNA is TGCGCCAGCAGCCAAGTTTGGGTCCGTAGCGGGAAGTCTTACGAGCAGTACTTC. Translation: CASSQVWVRSGKSYEQYF.

The J gene is TRBJ2-3, the V gene TRBV5-6; tentatively, D is TRBD1 (6 bases). The CDR3 runs to 12 residues. From germline, CDR1 is SGHDT and CDR2 YYEEEE. V lost 4 bases and J lost 6, with 9 bases in between. The CDR3 DNA reads as TGTGCCAGCAGCAACACAGGGGATACGCAGTATTTT. Translating gives CASSNTGDTQYF. The full variable domain, in which reference TRBV5-6 and TRBJ2-3 provide the parts outside the CDR3, is DAGVTQSPTHLIKTRGQQVTLRCSPKSGHDTVSWYQQALGQGPQFIFQYYEEEERQRGNFPDRFSGHQFPNYSSELNVNALLLGDSALYLCASSNTGDTQYFGPGTRLTVL.

The chain links TRBV7-8 to TRBJ2-5, with D possibly matching TRBD2 (5 bases). This CDR3 has 15 residues. V gave up 8 bases and J gave up 7 bases, with 23 bases separating them. CDR1 is SGHVS, CDR2 FQNEAQ, per germline. In nucleotides, the CDR3 is TGTGCCAGCGCTGAAGGTAACGGGGTCCGGGGGACCCAGTACTTC. It encodes CASAEGNGVRGTQYF. Full variable domain (rest looked up from reference TRBV7-8 and TRBJ2-5): GAGVSQSPRYKVAKRGQDVALRCDPISGHVSLFWYQQALGQGPEFLTYFQNEAQLDKSGLPSDRFFAERPEGSVSTLKIQRTQQEDSAVYLCASAEGNGVRGTQYFGPGTRLLVL.

The table lists this clone with a count of one. This sequence joins TRBV30 and TRBJ2-7; maybe TRBD2 (6 bases). Trimming pared 4 bases from V and 4 bases from J, leaving 14 bases between. Germline CDR1 reads GTSNPN; CDR2 reads SVGIG (reference sequence). The CDR3 has 13 residues. This CDR3 is CAWNVGRGYEQYF. The CDR3 region has the DNA TGTGCCTGGAACGTCGGGAGAGGATACGAGCAGTACTTC.

This clone has only a few counts. The chain joins TRBV4-1 to TRBJ2-7; 8 bases fit TRBD2. Germline CDR1 is MGHRA and CDR2 is YSYEKL. The CDR3 length is 16 residues. Trimming removed 0 bases from V and 0 bases from J; junction bases left unmatched: 4. CDR3 DNA sequence: TGCGCCAGCAGCCAAGAAATAGCGGGGTTCTCCTACGAGCAGTACTTC. This codes for CASSQEIAGFSYEQYF.

The chain joins TRBV12-3 or TRBV12-4 to TRBJ2-7; tentatively, D is TRBD2 (5 bases). With 5 bases removed from V and 6 bases from J, the gap between germline ends came to 11 bases. The CDR3 consists of 12 residues. The CDR3 sequence is CASSMGRGEQYF. CDR3 bases: TGTGCCAGCAGTATGGGCCGGGGCGAGCAGTACTTC.

V and J are TRBV27 and TRBJ1-5; D unresolved. Germline loops: CDR1 MNHEY, CDR2 SMNVEV (reference sequence). The CDR3 consists of 14 residues. Trimming took 4 bases from V and 4 from J, leaving 11 bases between them. The CDR3 region is CASSSGFINQPQHF. The CDR3 coding sequence is TGTGCCAGCAGTTCGGGATTCATTAATCAGCCCCAGCATTTT.

This sequence joins TRBV7-9 and TRBJ2-1; D remains ambiguous. This CDR3 region has 12 residues. Trimming removed 2 bases from V and 15 bases from J, with 14 bases in between. CDR1 is SEHNR, CDR2 FQNEAQ, per germline (reference sequence). In DNA form, the CDR3 reads TGTGCCAGCAGCTTATTAGATTTGGTAAGGTTCTTC. Translation: CASSLLDLVRFF.